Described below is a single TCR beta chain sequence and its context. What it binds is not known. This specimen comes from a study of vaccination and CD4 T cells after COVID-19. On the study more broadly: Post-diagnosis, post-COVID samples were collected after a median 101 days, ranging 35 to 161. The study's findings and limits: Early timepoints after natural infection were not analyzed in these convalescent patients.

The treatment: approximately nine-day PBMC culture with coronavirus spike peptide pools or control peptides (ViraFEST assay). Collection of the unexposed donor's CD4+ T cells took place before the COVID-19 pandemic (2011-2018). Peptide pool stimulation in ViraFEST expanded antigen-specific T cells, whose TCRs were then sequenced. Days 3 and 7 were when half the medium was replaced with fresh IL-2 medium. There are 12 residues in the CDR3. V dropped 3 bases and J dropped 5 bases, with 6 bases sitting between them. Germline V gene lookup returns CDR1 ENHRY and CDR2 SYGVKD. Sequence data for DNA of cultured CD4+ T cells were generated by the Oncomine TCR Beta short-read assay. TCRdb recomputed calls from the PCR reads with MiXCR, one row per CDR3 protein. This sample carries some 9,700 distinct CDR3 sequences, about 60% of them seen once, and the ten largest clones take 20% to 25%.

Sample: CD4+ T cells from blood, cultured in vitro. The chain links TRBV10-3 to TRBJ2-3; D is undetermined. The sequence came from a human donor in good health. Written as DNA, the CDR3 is TGTGCCATCAGTGACTCGCAAGATACGCAGTATTTT. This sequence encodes CAISDSQDTQYF.